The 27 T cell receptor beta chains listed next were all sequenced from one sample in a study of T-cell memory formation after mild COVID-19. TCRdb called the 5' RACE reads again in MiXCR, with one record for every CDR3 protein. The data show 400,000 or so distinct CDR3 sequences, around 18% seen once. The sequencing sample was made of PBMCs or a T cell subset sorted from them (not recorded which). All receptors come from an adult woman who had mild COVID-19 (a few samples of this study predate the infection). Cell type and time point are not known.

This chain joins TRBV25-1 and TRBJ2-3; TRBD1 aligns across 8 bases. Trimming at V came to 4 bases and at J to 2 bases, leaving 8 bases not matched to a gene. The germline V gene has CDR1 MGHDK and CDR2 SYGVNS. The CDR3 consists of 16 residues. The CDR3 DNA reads TGTGCCAGCAGTGGGGTACCGGGACAGGTCACAGATACGCAGTATTTT. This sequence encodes CASSGVPGQVTDTQYF.

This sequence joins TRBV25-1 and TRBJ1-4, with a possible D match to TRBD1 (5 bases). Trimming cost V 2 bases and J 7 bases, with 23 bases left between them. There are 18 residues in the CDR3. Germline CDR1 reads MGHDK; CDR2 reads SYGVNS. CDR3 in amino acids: CASSEKGASGGISEKLFF. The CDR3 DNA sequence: TGTGCCAGCAGTGAAAAAGGGGCCAGTGGGGGGATCAGTGAAAAACTGTTTTTT.

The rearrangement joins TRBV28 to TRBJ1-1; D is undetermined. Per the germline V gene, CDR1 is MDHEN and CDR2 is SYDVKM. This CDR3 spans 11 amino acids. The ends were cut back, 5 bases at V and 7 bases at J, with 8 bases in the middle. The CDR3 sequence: CASSIAHEAFF. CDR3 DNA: TGTGCCAGCAGTATCGCACATGAAGCTTTCTTT. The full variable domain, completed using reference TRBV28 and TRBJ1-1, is DVKVTQSSRYLVKRTGEKVFLECVQDMDHENMFWYRQDPGLGLRLIYFSYDVKMKEKGDIPEGYSVSREKKERFSLILESASTNQTSMYLCASSIAHEAFFGQGTRLTVV.

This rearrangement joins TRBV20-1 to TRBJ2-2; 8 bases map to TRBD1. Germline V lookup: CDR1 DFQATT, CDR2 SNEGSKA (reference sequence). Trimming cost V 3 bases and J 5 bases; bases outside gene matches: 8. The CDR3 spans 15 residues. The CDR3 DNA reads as TGCAGTGCTAGCCCAGGGGGCGCGCGAACCGGGGAGCTGTTTTTT. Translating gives CSASPGGARTGELFF.

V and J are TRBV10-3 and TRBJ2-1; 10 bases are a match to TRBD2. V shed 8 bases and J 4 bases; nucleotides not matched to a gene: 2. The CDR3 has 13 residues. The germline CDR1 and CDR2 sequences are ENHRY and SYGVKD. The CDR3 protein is CAIGTSEYNEQFF. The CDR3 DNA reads TGTGCCATCGGGACTAGCGAGTACAATGAGCAGTTCTTC.

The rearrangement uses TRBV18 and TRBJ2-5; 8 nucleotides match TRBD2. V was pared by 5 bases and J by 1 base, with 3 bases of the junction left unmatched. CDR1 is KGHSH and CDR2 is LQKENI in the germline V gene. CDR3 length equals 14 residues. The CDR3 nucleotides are TGTGCCAGCTCATCCCTAGCGGGCCAAGAGACCCAGTACTTC. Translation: CASSSLAGQETQYF.

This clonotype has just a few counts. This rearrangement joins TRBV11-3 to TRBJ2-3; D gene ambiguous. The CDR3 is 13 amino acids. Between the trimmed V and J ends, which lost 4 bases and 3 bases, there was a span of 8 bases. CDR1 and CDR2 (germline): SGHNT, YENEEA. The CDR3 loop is CASSYQETDTQYF. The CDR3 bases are TGTGCCAGCAGCTATCAAGAGACAGATACGCAGTATTTT.

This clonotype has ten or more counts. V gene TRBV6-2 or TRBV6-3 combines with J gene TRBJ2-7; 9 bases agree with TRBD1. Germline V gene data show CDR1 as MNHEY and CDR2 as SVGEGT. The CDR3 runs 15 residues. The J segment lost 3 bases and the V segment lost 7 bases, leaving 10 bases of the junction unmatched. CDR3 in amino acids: CASTTLPGQGYEQYF. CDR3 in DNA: TGTGCCAGCACCACCCTCCCGGGACAGGGCTACGAGCAGTACTTC.

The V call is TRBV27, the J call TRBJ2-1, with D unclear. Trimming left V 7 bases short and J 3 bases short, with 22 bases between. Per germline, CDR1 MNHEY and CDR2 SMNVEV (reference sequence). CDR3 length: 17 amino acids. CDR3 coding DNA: TGTGCCAGCATCTTCCGCGCGGAGCCACCAGTCTACAATGAGCAGTTCTTC. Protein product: CASIFRAEPPVYNEQFF.

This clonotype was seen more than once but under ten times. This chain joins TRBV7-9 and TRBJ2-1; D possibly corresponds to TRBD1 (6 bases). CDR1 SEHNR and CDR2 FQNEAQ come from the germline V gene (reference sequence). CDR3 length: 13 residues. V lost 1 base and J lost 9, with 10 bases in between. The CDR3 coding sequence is TGTGCCAGCAGCTTAGAGGGGGTCGGTGAGCAGTTCTTC. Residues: CASSLEGVGEQFF.

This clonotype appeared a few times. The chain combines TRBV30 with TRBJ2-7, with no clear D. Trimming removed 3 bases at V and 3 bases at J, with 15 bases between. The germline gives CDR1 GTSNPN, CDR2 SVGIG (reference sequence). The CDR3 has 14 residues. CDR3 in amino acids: CAWRGISLRYEQYF. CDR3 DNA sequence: TGTGCCTGGAGGGGTATCAGTCTCCGCTACGAGCAGTACTTC.

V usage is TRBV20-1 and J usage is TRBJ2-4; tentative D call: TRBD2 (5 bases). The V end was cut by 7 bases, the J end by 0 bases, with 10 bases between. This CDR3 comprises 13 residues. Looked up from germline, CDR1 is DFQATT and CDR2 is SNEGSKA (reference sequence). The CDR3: CSGGGLAKNIQYF. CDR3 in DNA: TGCAGTGGAGGAGGCCTAGCCAAAAACATTCAGTACTTC.

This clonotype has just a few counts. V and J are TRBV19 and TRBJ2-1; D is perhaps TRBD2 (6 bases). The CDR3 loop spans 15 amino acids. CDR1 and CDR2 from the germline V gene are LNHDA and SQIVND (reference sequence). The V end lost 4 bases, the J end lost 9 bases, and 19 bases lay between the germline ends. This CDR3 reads CASSKGGPLQGEQFF. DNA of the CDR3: TGTGCCAGTAGTAAAGGAGGGCCTCTCCAAGGTGAGCAGTTCTTC.

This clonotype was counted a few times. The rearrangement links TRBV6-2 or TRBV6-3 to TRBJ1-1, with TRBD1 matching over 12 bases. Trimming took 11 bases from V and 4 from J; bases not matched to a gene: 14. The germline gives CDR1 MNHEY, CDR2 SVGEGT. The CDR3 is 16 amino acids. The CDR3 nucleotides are TGTGCCGGCTACGATGGGACAGGGGGCTTAGGCACTGAAGCTTTCTTT. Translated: CAGYDGTGGLGTEAFF.

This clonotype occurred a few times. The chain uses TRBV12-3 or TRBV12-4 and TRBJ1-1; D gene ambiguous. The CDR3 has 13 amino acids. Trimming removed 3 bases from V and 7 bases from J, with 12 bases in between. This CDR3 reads CASSFRSTIEAFF. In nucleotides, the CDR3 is TGTGCCAGCAGTTTTAGATCAACAATTGAAGCTTTCTTT.

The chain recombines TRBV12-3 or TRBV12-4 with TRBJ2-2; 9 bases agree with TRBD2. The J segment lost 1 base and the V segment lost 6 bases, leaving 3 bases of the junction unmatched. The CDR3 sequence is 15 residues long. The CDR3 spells CASRKREENTGELFF. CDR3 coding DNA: TGTGCCAGCAGGAAGCGGGAGGAGAACACCGGGGAGCTGTTTTTT.

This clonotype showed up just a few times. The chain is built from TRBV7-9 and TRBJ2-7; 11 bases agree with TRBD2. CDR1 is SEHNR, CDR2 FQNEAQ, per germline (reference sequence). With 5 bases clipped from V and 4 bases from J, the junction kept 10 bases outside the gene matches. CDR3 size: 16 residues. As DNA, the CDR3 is TGTGCCAGCAGCAAATCCGGGGGACTAGCGGTTTACGAGCAGTACTTC. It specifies CASSKSGGLAVYEQYF.

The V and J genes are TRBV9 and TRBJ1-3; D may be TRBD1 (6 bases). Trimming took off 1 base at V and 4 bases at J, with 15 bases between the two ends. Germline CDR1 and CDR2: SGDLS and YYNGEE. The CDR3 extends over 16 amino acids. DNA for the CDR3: TGTGCCAGCAGCGTATCCTGGGGGGCTAAAGGAAACACCATATATTTT. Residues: CASSVSWGAKGNTIYF.

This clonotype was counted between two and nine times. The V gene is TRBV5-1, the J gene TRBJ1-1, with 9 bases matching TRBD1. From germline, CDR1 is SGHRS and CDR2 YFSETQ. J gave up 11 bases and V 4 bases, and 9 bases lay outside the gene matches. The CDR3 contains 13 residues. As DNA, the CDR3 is TGCGCCAGCAGCGCGATTACAGGGGGCGATGCTTTCTTT. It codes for CASSAITGGDAFF.

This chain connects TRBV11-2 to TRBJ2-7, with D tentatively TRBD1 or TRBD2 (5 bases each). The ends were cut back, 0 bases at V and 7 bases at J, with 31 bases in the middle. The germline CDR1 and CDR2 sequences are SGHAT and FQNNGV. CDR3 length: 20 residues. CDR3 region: CASSLDGLYPGTIATQEQYF. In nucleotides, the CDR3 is TGTGCCAGCAGCTTAGACGGACTCTACCCCGGGACGATCGCTACGCAGGAGCAGTACTTC. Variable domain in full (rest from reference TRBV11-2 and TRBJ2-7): EAGVAQSPRYKIIEKRQSVAFWCNPISGHATLYWYQQILGQGPKLLIQFQNNGVVDDSQLPKDRFSAERLKGVDSTLKIQPAKLEDSAVYLCASSLDGLYPGTIATQEQYFGPGTRLTVT.

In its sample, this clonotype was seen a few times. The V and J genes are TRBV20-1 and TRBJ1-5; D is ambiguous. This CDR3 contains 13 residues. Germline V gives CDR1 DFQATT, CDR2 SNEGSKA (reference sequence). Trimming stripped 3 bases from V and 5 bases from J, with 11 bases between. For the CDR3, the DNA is TGCAGTGCTAGTTCCCAGAATGATCAGCCCCAGCATTTT. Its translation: CSASSQNDQPQHF.

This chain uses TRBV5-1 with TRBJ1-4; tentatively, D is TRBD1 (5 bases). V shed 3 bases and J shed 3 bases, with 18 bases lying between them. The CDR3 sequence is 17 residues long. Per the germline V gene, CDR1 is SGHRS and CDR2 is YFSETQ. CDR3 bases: TGCGCCAGCAGCTACACCTCAGTCGGGGCCCCTAATGAAAAACTGTTTTTT. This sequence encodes CASSYTSVGAPNEKLFF.

CDR3 in amino acids: CASRRDGNQPQHF. As DNA, the CDR3 is TGTGCCAGCAGGCGGGACGGCAATCAGCCCCAGCATTTT. V and J are TRBV6-5 and TRBJ1-5; tentatively, D is TRBD1 (5 bases). Trimming shortened V by 6 bases and J by 2 bases, and 8 bases separated the two germline ends. The germline V gene has CDR1 MNHEY and CDR2 SVGAGI. The CDR3 length is 13 residues.

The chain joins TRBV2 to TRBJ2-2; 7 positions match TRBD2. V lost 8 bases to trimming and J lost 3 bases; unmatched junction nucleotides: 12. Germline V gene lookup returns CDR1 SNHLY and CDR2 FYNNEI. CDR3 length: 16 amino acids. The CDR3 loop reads CASSPPASGYTGELFF. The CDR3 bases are TGTGCCAGCTCCCCCCCAGCTAGCGGATACACCGGGGAGCTGTTTTTT. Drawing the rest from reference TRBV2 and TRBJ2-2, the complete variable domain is EPEVTQTPSHQVTQMGQEVILRCVPISNHLYFYWYRQILGQKVEFLVSFYNNEISEKSEIFDDQFSVERPDGSNFTLKIRSTKLEDSAMYFCASSPPASGYTGELFFGEGSRLTVL.

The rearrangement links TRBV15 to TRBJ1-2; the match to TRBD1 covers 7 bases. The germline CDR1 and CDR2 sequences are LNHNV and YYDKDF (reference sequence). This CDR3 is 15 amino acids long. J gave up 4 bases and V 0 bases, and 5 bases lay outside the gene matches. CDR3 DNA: TGTGCCACCAGCAGAGATCTGGGACAGAGCTATGGCTACACCTTC. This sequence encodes CATSRDLGQSYGYTF.

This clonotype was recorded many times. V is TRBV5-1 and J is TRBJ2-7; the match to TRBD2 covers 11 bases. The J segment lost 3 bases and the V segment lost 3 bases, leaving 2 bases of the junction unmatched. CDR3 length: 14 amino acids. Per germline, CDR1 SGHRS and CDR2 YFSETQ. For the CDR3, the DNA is TGCGCCAGCAGCTCCGGACTAGCGGGCTACGAGCAGTACTTC. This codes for CASSSGLAGYEQYF.

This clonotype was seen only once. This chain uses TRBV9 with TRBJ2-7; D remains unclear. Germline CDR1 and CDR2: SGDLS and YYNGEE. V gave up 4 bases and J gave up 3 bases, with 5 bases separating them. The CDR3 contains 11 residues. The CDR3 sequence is CASSCFYEQYF. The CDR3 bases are TGTGCCAGCAGCTGTTTCTACGAGCAGTACTTC.